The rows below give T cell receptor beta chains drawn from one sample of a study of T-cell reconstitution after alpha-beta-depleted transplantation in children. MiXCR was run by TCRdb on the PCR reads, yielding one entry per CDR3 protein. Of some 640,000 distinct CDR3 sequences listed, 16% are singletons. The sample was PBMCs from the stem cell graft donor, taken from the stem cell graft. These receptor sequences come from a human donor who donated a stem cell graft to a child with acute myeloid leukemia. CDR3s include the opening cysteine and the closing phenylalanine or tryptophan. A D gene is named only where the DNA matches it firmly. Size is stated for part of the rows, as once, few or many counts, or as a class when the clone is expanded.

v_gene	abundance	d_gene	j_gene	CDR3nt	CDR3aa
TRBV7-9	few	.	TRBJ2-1	TGTGCCAGCAGCTTTGGGGAGAGAATCTACAATGAGCAGTTCTTC	CASSFGERIYNEQFF
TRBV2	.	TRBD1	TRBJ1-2	TGTGCCAGCACCCAGAGTCCGACAGGGCGAGCTAACTATGGCTACACCTTC	CASTQSPTGRANYGYTF
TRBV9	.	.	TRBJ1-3	TGTGCCAGCAGCGGGGGGGTCGCTGACTCTGGAAACACCATATATTTT	CASSGGVADSGNTIYF
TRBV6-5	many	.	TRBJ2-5	TGTGCCAGCAGTTACTCTCCAGCCTACCAAGAGACCCAGTACTTC	CASSYSPAYQETQYF
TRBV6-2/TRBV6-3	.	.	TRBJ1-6	TGTGCCAGCAGTTACGGAGAGAACTCACCCCTCCACTTT	CASSYGENSPLHF
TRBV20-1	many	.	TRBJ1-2	TGCAGTGCTAGAGATGAGGCACCCAATAACTATGGCTACACCTTC	CSARDEAPNNYGYTF
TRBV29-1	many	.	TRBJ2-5	TGCAGCGTCCTTAGTGGGGAGACCCAGTACTTC	CSVLSGETQYF
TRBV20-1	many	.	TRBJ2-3	TGCAGTGCTACTGGGACAACTAACACAGATACGCAGTATTTT	CSATGTTNTDTQYF
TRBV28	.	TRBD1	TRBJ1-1	TGTGCCATGGGCTTCGGGCTATGGACAGGTAGGGACACTGAAGCTTTCTTT	CAMGFGLWTGRDTEAFF
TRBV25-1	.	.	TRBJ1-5	TGTGCCAGCGGCGTGGGACGGCTCAATCAGCCCCAGCATTTT	CASGVGRLNQPQHF
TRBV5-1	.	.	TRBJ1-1	TGCGCCAGCAGCTTGGAGGGGTTGGGGTACACTGAAGCTTTCTTT	CASSLEGLGYTEAFF
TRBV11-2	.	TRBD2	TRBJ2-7	TGTGCCAGCAGCCCCTTGGCGGGGGGGGCGGTCGAGCAGTACTTC	CASSPLAGGAVEQYF
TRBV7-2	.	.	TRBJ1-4	TGTGCCAGCAGCTTAAGCGTGGCGGCAAATGAAAAACTGTTTTTT	CASSLSVAANEKLFF
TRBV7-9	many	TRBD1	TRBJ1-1	TGTGCCAGCAGCTGGGACAGGGGCACTGAAGCTTTCTTT	CASSWDRGTEAFF
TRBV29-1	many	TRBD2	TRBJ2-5	TGCAGCTTCAGCGGGGGCCCAGAGACCCAGTACTTC	CSFSGGPETQYF
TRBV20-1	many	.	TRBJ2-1	TGCAGTGCCTCCGGGCCCCCCCAGTTCTTC	CSASGPPQFF
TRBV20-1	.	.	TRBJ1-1	TGCAGTGCTAGAGGACCACAGGTTCGGGACACTGAAGCTTTCTTT	CSARGPQVRDTEAFF